Each of the 24 T cell receptor beta chains below was sequenced from the same sample in a study of cytomegalovirus exposure and HLA in healthy donors. 60 Vbeta and 13 Jbeta primers were used in PCR. Generated by immunoSEQ multiplex PCR, the TCRdb table keeps only in-frame clones and is missing some. The sample carries a few hundred thousand clones, approximately 81% recorded once. The specimen sequenced was PBMCs. The receptor set was obtained from a man younger than 45 in good health and CMV-seronegative.

This clone appeared a single time. The chain is built from TRBV2 and TRBJ2-7, with D uncertain. V lost 3 bases and J lost 0, with 12 bases in between. Germline loops: CDR1 SNHLY, CDR2 FYNNEI. This CDR3 contains 15 residues. CDR3 DNA sequence: TGTGCCAGCAGTGAGGTGCAGGCCATCTCCTACGAGCAGTACTTC. Translating it yields CASSEVQAISYEQYF.

There are a few counts of this clone. The chain is built from TRBV5-4 and TRBJ1-1; D gene ambiguous. Germline CDR1 is SGHNT and CDR2 is YYREEE (reference sequence). The CDR3 covers 13 residues. The germline V and J ends were trimmed by 3 bases and 6 bases, with 12 bases remaining between them. The CDR3 DNA is TGTGCCAGCAGCTCCTCAGGTGGCGCTGAAGCTTTCTTT. Its protein is CASSSSGGAEAFF.

The CDR3 spells CASSYSAGRNSPLHF. In DNA form, the CDR3 reads TGTGCCAGCAGTTACTCAGCAGGGCGGAATTCACCCCTCCACTTT. The genes are TRBV6-5 and TRBJ1-6; the D gene is possibly TRBD1 (5 bases). Germline loops: CDR1 MNHEY, CDR2 SVGAGI. The V gene lost 0 bases and the J gene lost 7 bases, with 10 bases spanning the gap. This CDR3 is built from 15 residues.

There are a few counts of this clone. The V call is TRBV6-5, the J call TRBJ2-7; 9 positions agree with TRBD1. The CDR3 sequence is 15 residues long. From germline, CDR1 is MNHEY and CDR2 SVGAGI. Losses at the gene ends were 0 bases for V and 8 bases for J; bases not matched to a gene: 8. CDR3 DNA sequence: TGTGCCAGCAGTTACTCAGGACAGGGGCTCGGTAAGCAGTACTTC. Translation: CASSYSGQGLGKQYF.

The chain links TRBV2 to TRBJ2-3; TRBD2 agrees at 8 bases. Germline-derived CDR1 and CDR2 are SNHLY and FYNNEI. The CDR3 has 15 amino acids. V lost 7 bases to trimming and J lost 3 bases; unmatched junction nucleotides: 9. In DNA form, the CDR3 reads TGTGCCAGCATGTCGGTAGCGGGGACAACAGATACGCAGTATTTT. Amino acids: CASMSVAGTTDTQYF.

The V gene is TRBV19, the J gene TRBJ1-4; 10 positions agree with TRBD1. Germline V gene data show CDR1 as LNHDA and CDR2 as SQIVND (reference sequence). The CDR3 loop spans 17 amino acids. The J segment lost 2 bases and the V segment lost 5 bases, leaving 8 bases of the junction unmatched. The CDR3 coding sequence is TGTGCCAGTAGTGCCGGGACAGGGGATTGGACTAATGAAAAACTGTTTTTT. Translating it yields CASSAGTGDWTNEKLFF.

The table lists this clone with a count of one. V is TRBV7-3 and J is TRBJ2-5, with TRBD2 identical over 7 bases. The CDR3 contains 13 residues. Germline loops: CDR1 SGHTA, CDR2 FQGTGA. Trimming removed 3 bases from V and 14 bases from J; junction bases left unmatched: 12. The CDR3 coding sequence is TGTGCCAGCAGCTTGGGGTTTTCCGGGACTACCTACTTC. Translation gives CASSLGFSGTTYF.

The rearrangement joins TRBV18 to TRBJ2-5, with a tentative D call TRBD1 (6 bases). V gave up 4 bases and J gave up 5 bases, with 17 bases separating them. Germline CDR1 and CDR2: KGHSH and LQKENI. The CDR3 spans 15 residues. The CDR3 coding sequence is TGTGCCAGCTCACGGGGGCAGAGACTTGGGGAGACCCAGTACTTC. Residues: CASSRGQRLGETQYF.

This clone was recorded once. This chain connects TRBV9 to TRBJ1-6, with D possibly matching TRBD1 (6 bases). The CDR3 is 14 residues long. The germline V gene has CDR1 SGDLS and CDR2 YYNGEE. V was pared by 2 bases and J by 7 bases, with 10 bases between. The CDR3 region is CASSVRQENSPLHF. CDR3 DNA: TGTGCCAGCAGCGTCCGACAGGAGAATTCACCCCTCCACTTT.

This chain joins TRBV7-2 and TRBJ1-3; a weak D match, TRBD1 (5 bases). V dropped 2 bases and J dropped 1 base, with 12 bases sitting between them. Germline CDR1 is SGHTA and CDR2 is FQGNSA. The length of the CDR3 is 16 residues. The CDR3 here is CASSLRGGRSGNTIYF. CDR3 DNA sequence: TGTGCCAGCAGCTTAAGGGGCGGGAGATCTGGAAACACCATATATTTT.

A few counts support this clone. This chain connects TRBV4-1 to TRBJ1-1, with D perhaps matching TRBD1 (6 bases). The germline V gene has CDR1 MGHRA and CDR2 YSYEKL. The CDR3 has 15 amino acids. V lost 3 bases and J lost 10, with 21 bases in between. The CDR3 spells CASSQGTSFGVGAFF. CDR3 nucleotide sequence: TGCGCCAGCAGCCAGGGGACATCCTTTGGGGTTGGAGCTTTCTTT.

The chain couples TRBV2 to TRBJ2-3; TRBD1 matches at 11 bases. This CDR3 has 15 residues. The ends lost 6 bases at V and 2 bases at J; junction bases unmatched: 4. Germline V gives CDR1 SNHLY, CDR2 FYNNEI. The CDR3 DNA sequence: TGTGCCAGCAGGAGGGACAGGGGGGTCACAGATACGCAGTATTTT. Its translation: CASRRDRGVTDTQYF.

The chain has TRBV21-1 and TRBJ1-5; the listed D gene, TRBD1, was not tested against the DNA. TRBV21-1 is listed as a pseudogene. The CDR3 runs 16 residues. The DNA for the CDR3 is TGTGCCAGCAGCAGAGGGACAGGGGACAGCAATCAGCCCCAGCATTTT. Residues: CASSRGTGDSNQPQHF.

The V gene is TRBV27, the J gene TRBJ1-2; tentatively, D is TRBD1 (6 bases). The CDR3 has 13 residues. The ends were cut back, 4 bases at V and 8 bases at J, with 14 bases in the middle. Germline CDR1 reads MNHEY; CDR2 reads SMNVEV (reference sequence). The CDR3 DNA sequence: TGTGCCAGCAGTTCCGGACAGTTTTTGGGCTACACCTTC. This encodes CASSSGQFLGYTF.

Remarks on this clone: Other DNA sequences within the sample encode an identical CDR3. The chain couples TRBV7-9 to TRBJ1-2, with D unresolved. In germline, CDR1 is SEHNR, CDR2 FQNEAQ (reference sequence). The germline V and J ends were trimmed by 5 bases and 7 bases, with 14 bases remaining between them. This CDR3 comprises 13 residues. CDR3 sequence (DNA): TGTGCCAGCAGCCCGGGGTTCGATAGTGGCTACACCTTC. It yields the protein CASSPGFDSGYTF.

The chain couples TRBV5-1 to TRBJ2-3; 8 bases are shared with TRBD1. Trimming cost V 1 base and J 5 bases; bases outside gene matches: 3. Germline V gene lookup returns CDR1 SGHRS and CDR2 YFSETQ. The CDR3 runs 14 residues. The CDR3 nucleotides read TGCGCCAGCAGCTTGCAGGGGGCCATAGATACGCAGTATTTT. It yields the protein CASSLQGAIDTQYF.

V gene TRBV5-4 combines with J gene TRBJ1-3; possible D gene TRBD1, 6 bases. CDR1 and CDR2 from the germline V gene are SGHNT and YYREEE (reference sequence). CDR3 length equals 13 residues. V lost 4 bases to trimming and J lost 6 bases, with 11 bases between them. This CDR3 reads CASSINRENTIYF. The CDR3 DNA follows: TGTGCCAGCAGCATTAACAGGGAAAACACCATATATTTT.

This clone was seen only a few times. This sequence joins TRBV2 and TRBJ2-7; 9 bases fit TRBD1. CDR1 is SNHLY, CDR2 FYNNEI, per germline. The CDR3 loop spans 14 amino acids. Trimming took 4 bases from V and 6 from J; bases not matched to a gene: 7. The CDR3 sequence: CASSGPGTGIEQYF. CDR3 nucleotides: TGTGCCAGCAGTGGTCCCGGGACAGGGATCGAGCAGTACTTC. Full variable domain (rest looked up from reference TRBV2 and TRBJ2-7): EPEVTQTPSHQVTQMGQEVILRCVPISNHLYFYWYRQILGQKVEFLVSFYNNEISEKSEIFDDQFSVERPDGSNFTLKIRSTKLEDSAMYFCASSGPGTGIEQYFGPGTRLTVT.

The CDR3 DNA sequence: TGTGCCAGCAGTGGGGGGTCCAGAAATAATCAGCCCCAGCATTTT. Protein sequence: CASSGGSRNNQPQHF. V and J are TRBV5-8 and TRBJ1-5; D may be TRBD1 (5 bases). This CDR3 is built from 15 residues. Deletions cut 5 bases from V and 4 bases from J, with 16 bases between. Germline CDR1 SGHTS, CDR2 YDEGEE.

The V call is TRBV6-5, the J call TRBJ2-3; tentatively, D is TRBD2 (6 bases). Trimming pared 6 bases from V and 3 bases from J, leaving 13 bases between. This CDR3 region has 14 residues. Per germline, CDR1 MNHEY and CDR2 SVGAGI. The CDR3 spells CASSQIRGTDTQYF. For the CDR3, the DNA is TGTGCCAGCAGCCAGATTCGGGGGACAGATACGCAGTATTTT.

CDR3: CASSLGSLGGETQYF. CDR3 coding DNA: TGCGCCAGCAGCTTGGGGTCGTTGGGAGGGGAGACCCAGTACTTC. The J gene is TRBJ2-5, the V gene TRBV5-1; TRBD2 matches 7 bases. This CDR3 spans 15 amino acids. V lost 0 bases and J lost 5; bases outside the gene matches: 7. Germline loops: CDR1 SGHRS, CDR2 YFSETQ.

The rearrangement uses TRBV9 and TRBJ2-5, with TRBD2 as a possible D gene (5 bases). CDR1 and CDR2 (germline): SGDLS, YYNGEE. Trimming took off 0 bases at V and 11 bases at J, with 17 bases between the two ends. The CDR3 covers 14 residues. CDR3 residues: CASSVAQYPWEQYF. For the CDR3, the DNA is TGTGCCAGCAGCGTAGCGCAGTATCCATGGGAGCAGTACTTC.

The gene calls are TRBV7-3 and TRBJ1-1; D gene ambiguous. Germline V CDR1 and CDR2: SGHTA, FQGTGA. The CDR3 is 14 residues long. V was cut by 2 bases and J by 1 base, with 8 bases left in between. CDR3 nucleotides: TGTGCCAGCAGCTTAGGGTCAGGGAACACTGAAGCTTTCTTT. Translated: CASSLGSGNTEAFF.

The sample holds one count of this clone. At one end the junction does not follow the germline gene, possibly because of a read error. The chain uses TRBV19 and TRBJ2-6; possible D gene TRBD1, 5 bases. Germline CDR1 and CDR2: LNHDA and SQIVND (reference sequence). This CDR3 spans 15 amino acids. In nucleotides, the CDR3 is TGTGCCAGTAGTATCGAAGGGTTTGGGGCCAGCGTCCTGACTTTC. This codes for CASSIEGFGASVLTF.